This T cell receptor beta chain came from a study of T cell responses to AZD1222 COVID-19 vaccine. Study outcomes and limitations: Baseline seropositivity characterized only 5 or 6 AZD1222 recipients.

Sequencing used immunoSEQ multiplex PCR; TCRdb keeps in-frame clones, though not all of them. The data contain hundreds of thousands of clones, 90% to 95% of them singletons. Note on this clone: Antigen unknown.

The source is an adult who received the AZD1222 COVID-19 vaccine. Sequenced material: peripheral blood, taken 28 days after the second AZD1222 dose.

CDR3 DNA sequence: TGTGCCATCAGTGAGTCCGTGGCGCCAGGGCATGGCTACACCTTC. This sequence encodes CAISESVAPGHGYTF. V gene TRBV10-3 combines with J gene TRBJ1-2; a weak D match, TRBD1 (5 bases). This CDR3 comprises 15 residues. With 0 bases removed from V and 6 bases from J, the gap between germline ends came to 14 bases. In germline, CDR1 is ENHRY, CDR2 SYGVKD.